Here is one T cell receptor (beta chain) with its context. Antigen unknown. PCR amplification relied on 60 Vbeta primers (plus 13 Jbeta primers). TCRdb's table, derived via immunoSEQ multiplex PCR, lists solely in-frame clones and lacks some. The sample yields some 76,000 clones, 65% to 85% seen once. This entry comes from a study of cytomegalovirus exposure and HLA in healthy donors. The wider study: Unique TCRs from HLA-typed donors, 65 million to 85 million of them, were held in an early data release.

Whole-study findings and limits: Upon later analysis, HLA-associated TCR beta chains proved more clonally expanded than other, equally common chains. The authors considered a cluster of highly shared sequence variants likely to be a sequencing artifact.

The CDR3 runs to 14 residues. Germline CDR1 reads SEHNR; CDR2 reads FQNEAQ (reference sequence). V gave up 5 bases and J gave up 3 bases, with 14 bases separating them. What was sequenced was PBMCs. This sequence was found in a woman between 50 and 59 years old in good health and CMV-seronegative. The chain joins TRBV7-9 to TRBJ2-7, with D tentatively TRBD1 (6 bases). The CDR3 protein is CASSPAQGNYEQYF. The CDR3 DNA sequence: TGTGCCAGCAGCCCCGCGCAGGGGAACTACGAGCAGTACTTC.